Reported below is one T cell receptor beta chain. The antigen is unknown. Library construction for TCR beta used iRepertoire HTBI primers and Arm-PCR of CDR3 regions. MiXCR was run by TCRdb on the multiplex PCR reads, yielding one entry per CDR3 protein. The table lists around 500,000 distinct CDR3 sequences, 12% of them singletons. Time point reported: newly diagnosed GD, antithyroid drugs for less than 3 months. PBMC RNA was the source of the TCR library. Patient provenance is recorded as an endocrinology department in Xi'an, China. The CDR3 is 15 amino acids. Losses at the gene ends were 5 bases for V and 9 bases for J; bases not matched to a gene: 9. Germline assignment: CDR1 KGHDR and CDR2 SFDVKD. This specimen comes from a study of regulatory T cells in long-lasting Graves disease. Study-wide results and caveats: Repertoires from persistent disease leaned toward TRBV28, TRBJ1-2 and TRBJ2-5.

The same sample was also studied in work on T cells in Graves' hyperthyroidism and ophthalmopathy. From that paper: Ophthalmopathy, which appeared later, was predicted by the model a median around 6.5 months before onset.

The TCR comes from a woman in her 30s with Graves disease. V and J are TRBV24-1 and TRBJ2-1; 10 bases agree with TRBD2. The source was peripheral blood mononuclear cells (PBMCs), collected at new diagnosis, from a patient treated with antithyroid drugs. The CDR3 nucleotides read TGTGCCACCAGTGCGGGAGCGGGAGGGGTTTTTGAGCAGTTCTTC. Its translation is CATSAGAGGVFEQFF.